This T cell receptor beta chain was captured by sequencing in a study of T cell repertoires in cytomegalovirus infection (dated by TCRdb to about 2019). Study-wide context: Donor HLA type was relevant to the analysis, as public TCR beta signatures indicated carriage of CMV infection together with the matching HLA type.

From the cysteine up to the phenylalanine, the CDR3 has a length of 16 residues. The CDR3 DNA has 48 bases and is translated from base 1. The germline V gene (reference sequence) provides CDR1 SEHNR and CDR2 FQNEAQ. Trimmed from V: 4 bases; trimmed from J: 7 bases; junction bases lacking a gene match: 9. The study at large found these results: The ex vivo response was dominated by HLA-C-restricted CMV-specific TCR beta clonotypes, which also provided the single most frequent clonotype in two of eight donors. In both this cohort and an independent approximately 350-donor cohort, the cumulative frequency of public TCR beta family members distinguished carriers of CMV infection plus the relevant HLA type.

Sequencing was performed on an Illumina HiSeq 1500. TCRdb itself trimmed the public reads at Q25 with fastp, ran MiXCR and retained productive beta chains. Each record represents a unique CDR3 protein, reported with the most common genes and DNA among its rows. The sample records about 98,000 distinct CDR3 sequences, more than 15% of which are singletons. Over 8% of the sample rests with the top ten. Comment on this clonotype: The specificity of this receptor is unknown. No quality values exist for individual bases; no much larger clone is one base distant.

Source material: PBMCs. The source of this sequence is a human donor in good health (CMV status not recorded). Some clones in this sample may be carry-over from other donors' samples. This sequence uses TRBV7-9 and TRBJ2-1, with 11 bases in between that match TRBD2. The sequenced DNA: TGTGCCAGCAGCTCATTAGCGGGGGGGCCATCAAATGAGCAGTTCTTC. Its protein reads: CASSSLAGGPSNEQFF.